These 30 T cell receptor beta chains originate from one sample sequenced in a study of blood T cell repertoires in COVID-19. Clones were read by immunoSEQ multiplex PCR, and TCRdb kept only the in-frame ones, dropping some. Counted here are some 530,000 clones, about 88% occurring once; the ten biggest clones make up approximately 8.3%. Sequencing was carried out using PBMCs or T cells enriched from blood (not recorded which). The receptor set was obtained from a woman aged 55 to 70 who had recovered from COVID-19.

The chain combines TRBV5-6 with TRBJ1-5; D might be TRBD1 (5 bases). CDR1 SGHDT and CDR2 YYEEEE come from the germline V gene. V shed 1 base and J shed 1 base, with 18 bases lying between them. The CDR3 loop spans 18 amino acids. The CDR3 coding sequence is TGTGCCAGCAGCTTGAGGGCCCGGCAGGGTTCAAGCAATCAGCCCCAGCATTTT. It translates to CASSLRARQGSSNQPQHF.

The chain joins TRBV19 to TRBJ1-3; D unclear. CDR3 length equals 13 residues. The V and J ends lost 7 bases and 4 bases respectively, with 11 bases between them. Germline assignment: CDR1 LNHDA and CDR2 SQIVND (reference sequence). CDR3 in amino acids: CASTGGQGNTIYF. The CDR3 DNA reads TGTGCCAGTACGGGCGGGCAGGGAAACACCATATATTTT. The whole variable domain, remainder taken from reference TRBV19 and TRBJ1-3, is DGGITQSPKYLFRKEGQNVTLSCEQNLNHDAMYWYRQDPGQGLRLIYYSQIVNDFQKGDIAEGYSVSREKKESFPLTVTSAQKNPTAFYLCASTGGQGNTIYFGEGSWLTVV.

The CDR3 region is CASSTPTGDKQPQHF. The CDR3 bases are TGTGCCAGCAGTACCCCGACGGGGGATAAGCAGCCCCAGCATTTT. V gene TRBV28 combines with J gene TRBJ1-5; D is possibly TRBD1 (5 bases). CDR1 MDHEN and CDR2 SYDVKM come from the germline V gene. The V and J ends lost 5 bases and 7 bases respectively, with 18 bases between them. This CDR3 comprises 15 residues.

The CDR3 DNA reads as TGTGCCAGCAGTTCTCCAGTGGAGCGAGCTAACTATGGCTACACCTTC. Translation gives CASSSPVERANYGYTF. The chain employs TRBV25-1 and TRBJ1-2, with D hard to call. The CDR3 extends over 16 amino acids. The germline V and J ends were trimmed by 5 bases and 0 bases, with 16 bases remaining between them. Germline CDR1 reads MGHDK; CDR2 reads SYGVNS.

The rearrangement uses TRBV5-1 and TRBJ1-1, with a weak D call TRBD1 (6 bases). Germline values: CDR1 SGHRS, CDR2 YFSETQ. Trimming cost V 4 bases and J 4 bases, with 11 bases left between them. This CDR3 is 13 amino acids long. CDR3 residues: CASSLGQTTEAFF. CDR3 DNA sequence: TGCGCCAGCAGCCTGGGACAAACCACTGAAGCTTTCTTT.

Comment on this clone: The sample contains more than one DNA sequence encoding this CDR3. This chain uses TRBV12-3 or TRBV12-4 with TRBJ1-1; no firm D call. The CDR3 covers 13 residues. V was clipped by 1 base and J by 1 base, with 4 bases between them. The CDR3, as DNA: TGTGCCAGCAGTTTAGTCAGGAACACTGAAGCTTTCTTT. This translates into CASSLVRNTEAFF.

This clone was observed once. CDR3 sequence (DNA): TGTGCCAGCAATCGACTAGCGGCCAACAATGAGCAGTTCTTC. It translates to CASNRLAANNEQFF. This chain uses TRBV2 with TRBJ2-1, with TRBD2 matching over 9 bases. V shed 7 bases, J shed 5 bases, and the junction held 6 bases outside the gene matches. The length of the CDR3 is 14 residues. Per the germline V gene, CDR1 is SNHLY and CDR2 is FYNNEI. The full variable domain, rest sourced from reference TRBV2 and TRBJ2-1, is EPEVTQTPSHQVTQMGQEVILRCVPISNHLYFYWYRQILGQKVEFLVSFYNNEISEKSEIFDDQFSVERPDGSNFTLKIRSTKLEDSAMYFCASNRLAANNEQFFGPGTRLTVL.

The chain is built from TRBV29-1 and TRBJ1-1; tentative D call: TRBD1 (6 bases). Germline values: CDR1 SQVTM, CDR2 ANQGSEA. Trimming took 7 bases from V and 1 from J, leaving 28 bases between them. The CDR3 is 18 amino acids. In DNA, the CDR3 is TGCAGCGCCCCTGGCCCTGATATTAGACAGGAATCGAACACTGAAGCTTTCTTT. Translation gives CSAPGPDIRQESNTEAFF.

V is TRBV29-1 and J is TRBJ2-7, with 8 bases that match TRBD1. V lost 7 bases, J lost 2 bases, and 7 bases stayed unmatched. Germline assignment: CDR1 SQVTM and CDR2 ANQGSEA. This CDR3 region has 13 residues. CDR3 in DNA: TGCAGCGGGATAGGGACAGGTACCTACGAGCAGTACTTC. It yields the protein CSGIGTGTYEQYF.

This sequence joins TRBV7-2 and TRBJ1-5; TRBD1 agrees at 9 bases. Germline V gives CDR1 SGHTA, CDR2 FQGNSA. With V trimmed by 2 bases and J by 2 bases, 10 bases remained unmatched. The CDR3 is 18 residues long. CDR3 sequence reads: CASSLFDYGQGRNQPQHF. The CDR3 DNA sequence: TGTGCCAGCAGCTTATTTGATTATGGACAGGGGCGCAATCAGCCCCAGCATTTT.

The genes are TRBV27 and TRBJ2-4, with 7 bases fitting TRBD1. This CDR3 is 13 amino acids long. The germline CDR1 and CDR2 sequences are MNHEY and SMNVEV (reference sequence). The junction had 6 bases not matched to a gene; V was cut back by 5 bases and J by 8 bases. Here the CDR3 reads CASSNRGLDIQYF. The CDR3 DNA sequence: TGTGCCAGCAGTAACAGGGGTTTGGACATTCAGTACTTC.

Here the CDR3 reads CASINDRGGTGELFF. The CDR3 region has the DNA TGTGCCAGTATTAATGACAGGGGCGGCACCGGGGAGCTGTTTTTT. The chain links TRBV19 to TRBJ2-2; TRBD1 agrees at 8 bases. V lost 7 bases to trimming and J lost 4 bases; unmatched junction nucleotides: 8. The germline V gene has CDR1 LNHDA and CDR2 SQIVND (reference sequence). The CDR3 totals 15 residues.

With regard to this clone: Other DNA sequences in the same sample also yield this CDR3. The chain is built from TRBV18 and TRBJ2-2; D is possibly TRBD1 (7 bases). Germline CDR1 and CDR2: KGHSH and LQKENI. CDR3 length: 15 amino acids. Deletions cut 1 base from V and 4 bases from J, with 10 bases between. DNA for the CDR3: TGTGCCAGCTCACCACGCCAGGGGGGCACCGGGGAGCTGTTTTTT. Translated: CASSPRQGGTGELFF.

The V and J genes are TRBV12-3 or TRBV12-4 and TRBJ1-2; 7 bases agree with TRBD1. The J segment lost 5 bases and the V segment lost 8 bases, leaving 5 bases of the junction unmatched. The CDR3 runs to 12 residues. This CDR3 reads CASRGQRYGYTF. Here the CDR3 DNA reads TGTGCCAGCCGGGGACAGAGGTATGGCTACACCTTC.

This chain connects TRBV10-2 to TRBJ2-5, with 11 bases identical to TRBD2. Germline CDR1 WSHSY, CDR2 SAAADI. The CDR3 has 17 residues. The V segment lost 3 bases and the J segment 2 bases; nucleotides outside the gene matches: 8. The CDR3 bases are TGCGCCAGCAGTGATAATCCTAGCGGGGGGTTACAAGAGACCCAGTACTTC. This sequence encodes CASSDNPSGGLQETQYF.

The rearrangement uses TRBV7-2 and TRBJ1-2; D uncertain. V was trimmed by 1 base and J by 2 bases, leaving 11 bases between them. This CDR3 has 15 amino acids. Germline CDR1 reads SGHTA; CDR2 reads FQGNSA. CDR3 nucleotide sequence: TGTGCCAGCAGCTTAGTTTCGGGTCCCAACTATGGCTACACCTTC. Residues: CASSLVSGPNYGYTF.

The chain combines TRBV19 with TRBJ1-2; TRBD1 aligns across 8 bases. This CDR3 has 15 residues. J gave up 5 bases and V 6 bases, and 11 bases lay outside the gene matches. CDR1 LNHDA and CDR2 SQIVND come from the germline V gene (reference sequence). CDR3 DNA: TGTGCCAGTAGCTTTTCAGGGGGCGTTTTGTATGGCTACACCTTC. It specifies CASSFSGGVLYGYTF.

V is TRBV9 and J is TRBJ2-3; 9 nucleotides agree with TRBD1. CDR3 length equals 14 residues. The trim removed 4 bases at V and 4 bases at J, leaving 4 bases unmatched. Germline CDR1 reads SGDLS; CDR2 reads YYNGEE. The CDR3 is CASSTRTGADTQYF. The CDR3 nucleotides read TGTGCCAGCAGCACACGGACAGGGGCAGATACGCAGTATTTT.

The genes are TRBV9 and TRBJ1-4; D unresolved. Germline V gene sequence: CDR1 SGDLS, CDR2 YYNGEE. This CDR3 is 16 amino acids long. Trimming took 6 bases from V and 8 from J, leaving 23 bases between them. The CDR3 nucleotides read TGTGCCAGCAAAGACCCGCGGGCCCGAATCGGGGAAAAACTGTTTTTT. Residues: CASKDPRARIGEKLFF.

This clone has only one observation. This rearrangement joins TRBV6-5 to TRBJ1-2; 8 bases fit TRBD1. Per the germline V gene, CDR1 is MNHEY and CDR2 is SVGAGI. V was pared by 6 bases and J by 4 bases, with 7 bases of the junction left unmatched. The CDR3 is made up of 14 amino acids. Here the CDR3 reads CASRESGTGYGYTF. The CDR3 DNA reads TGTGCCAGCAGAGAGTCGGGGACAGGCTATGGCTACACCTTC.

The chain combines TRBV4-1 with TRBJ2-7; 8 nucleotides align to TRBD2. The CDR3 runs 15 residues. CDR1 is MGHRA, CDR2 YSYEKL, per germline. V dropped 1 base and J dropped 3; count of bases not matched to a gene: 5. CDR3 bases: TGCGCCAGCAGCCAAGCGGGGGGGGGCGGCTACGAGCAGTACTTC. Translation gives CASSQAGGGGYEQYF.

CDR3 sequence: CSARVRYGYTF. The CDR3 nucleotides read TGCAGCGCGCGGGTGAGGTACGGCTACACCTTC. V is TRBV29-1 and J is TRBJ1-2; D is ambiguous. V was shortened by 7 bases and J by 8 bases, with 14 bases between the two germline ends. In germline, CDR1 is SQVTM, CDR2 ANQGSEA. The CDR3 consists of 11 residues.

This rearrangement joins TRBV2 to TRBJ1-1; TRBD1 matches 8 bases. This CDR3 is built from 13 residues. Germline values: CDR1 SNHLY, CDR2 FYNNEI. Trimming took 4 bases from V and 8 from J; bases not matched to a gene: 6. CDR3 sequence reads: CASSALRDREAFF. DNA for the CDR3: TGTGCCAGCAGTGCTCTCCGGGACAGGGAAGCTTTCTTT. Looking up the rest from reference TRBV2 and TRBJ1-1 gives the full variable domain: EPEVTQTPSHQVTQMGQEVILRCVPISNHLYFYWYRQILGQKVEFLVSFYNNEISEKSEIFDDQFSVERPDGSNFTLKIRSTKLEDSAMYFCASSALRDREAFFGQGTRLTVV.

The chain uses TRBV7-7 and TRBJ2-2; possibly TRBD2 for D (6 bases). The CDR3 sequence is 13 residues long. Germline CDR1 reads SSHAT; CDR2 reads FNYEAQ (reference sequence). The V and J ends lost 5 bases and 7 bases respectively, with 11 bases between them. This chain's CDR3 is CASSPSGVGELFF. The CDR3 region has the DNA TGTGCCAGCAGCCCTTCGGGGGTCGGGGAGCTGTTTTTT. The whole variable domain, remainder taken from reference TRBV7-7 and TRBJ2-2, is GAGVSQSPRYKVTKRGQDVTLRCDPISSHATLYWYQQALGQGPEFLTYFNYEAQPDKSGLPSDRFSAERPEGSISTLTIQRTEQRDSAMYRCASSPSGVGELFFGEGSRLTVL.

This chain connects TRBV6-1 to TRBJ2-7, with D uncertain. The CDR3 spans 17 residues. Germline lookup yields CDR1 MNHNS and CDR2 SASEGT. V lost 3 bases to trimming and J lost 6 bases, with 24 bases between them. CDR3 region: CASSDAEQTKTNPEQYV. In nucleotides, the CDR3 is TGTGCCAGCAGTGATGCGGAGCAAACGAAAACTAATCCCGAGCAGTACGTC.

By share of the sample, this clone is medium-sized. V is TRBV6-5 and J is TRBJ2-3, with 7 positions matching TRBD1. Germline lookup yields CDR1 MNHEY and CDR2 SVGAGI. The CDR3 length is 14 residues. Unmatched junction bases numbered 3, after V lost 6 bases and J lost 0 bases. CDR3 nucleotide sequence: TGTGCCAGCAGCCTGGGACAGAGCACAGATACGCAGTATTTT. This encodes CASSLGQSTDTQYF.

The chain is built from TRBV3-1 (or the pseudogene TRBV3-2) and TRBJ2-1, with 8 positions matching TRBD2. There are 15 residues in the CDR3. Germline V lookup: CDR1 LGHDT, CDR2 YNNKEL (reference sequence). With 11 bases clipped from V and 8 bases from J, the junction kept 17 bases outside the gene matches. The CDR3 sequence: CASMGAGGPSYEQFF. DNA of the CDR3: TGTGCCTCCATGGGTGCGGGGGGACCCTCCTATGAGCAGTTCTTC.

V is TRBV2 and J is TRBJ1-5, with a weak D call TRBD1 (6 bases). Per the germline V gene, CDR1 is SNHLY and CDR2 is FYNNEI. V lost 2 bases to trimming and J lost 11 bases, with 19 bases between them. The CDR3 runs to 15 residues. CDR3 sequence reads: CASSEQGFGLGSQHF. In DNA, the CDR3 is TGTGCCAGCAGTGAACAGGGGTTCGGTCTAGGGTCCCAGCATTTT. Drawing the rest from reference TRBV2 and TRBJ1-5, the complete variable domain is EPEVTQTPSHQVTQMGQEVILRCVPISNHLYFYWYRQILGQKVEFLVSFYNNEISEKSEIFDDQFSVERPDGSNFTLKIRSTKLEDSAMYFCASSEQGFGLGSQHFGDGTRLSIL.

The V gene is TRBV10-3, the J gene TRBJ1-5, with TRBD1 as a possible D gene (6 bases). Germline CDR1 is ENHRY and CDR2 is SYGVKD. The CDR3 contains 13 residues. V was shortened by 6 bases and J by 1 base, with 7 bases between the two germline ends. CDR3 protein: CAIRDSSNQPQHF. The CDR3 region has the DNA TGTGCCATCAGGGACAGCAGCAATCAGCCCCAGCATTTT.

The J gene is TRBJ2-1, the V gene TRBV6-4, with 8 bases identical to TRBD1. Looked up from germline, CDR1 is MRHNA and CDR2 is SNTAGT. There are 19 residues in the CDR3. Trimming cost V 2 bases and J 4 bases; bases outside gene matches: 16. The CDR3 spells CASSDPSDEPGQVYNEQFF. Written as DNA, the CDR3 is TGTGCCAGCAGTGACCCATCAGATGAGCCGGGACAGGTATACAATGAGCAGTTCTTC.